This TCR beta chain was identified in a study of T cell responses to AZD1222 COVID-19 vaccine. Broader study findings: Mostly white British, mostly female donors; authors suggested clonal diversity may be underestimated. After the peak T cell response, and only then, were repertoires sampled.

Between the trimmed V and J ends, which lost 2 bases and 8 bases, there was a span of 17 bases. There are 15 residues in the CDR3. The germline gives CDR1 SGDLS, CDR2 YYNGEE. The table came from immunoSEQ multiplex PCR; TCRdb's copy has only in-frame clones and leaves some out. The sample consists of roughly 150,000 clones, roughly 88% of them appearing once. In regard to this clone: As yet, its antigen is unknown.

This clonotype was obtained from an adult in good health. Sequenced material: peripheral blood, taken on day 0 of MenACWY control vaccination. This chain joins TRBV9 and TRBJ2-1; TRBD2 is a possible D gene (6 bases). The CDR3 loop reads CASSVGSGVLYEQFF. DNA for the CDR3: TGTGCCAGCAGCGTCGGATCGGGAGTCCTCTATGAGCAGTTCTTC.